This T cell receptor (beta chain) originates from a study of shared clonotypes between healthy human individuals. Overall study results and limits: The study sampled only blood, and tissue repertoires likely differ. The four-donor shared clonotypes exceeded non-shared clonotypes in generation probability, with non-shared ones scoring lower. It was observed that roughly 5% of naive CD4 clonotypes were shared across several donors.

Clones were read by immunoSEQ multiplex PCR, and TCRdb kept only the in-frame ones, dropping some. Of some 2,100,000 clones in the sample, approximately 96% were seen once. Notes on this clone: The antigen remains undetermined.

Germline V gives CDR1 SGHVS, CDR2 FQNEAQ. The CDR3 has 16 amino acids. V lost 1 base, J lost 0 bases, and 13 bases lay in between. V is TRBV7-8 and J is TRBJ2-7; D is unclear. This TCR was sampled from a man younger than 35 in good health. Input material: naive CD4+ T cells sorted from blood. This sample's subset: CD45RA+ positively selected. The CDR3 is CASSLGKVSASYEQYF. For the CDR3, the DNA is TGTGCCAGCAGCTTAGGGAAAGTCAGCGCCTCCTACGAGCAGTACTTC.